This T cell receptor beta chain was identified during a study of cytomegalovirus exposure and HLA in healthy donors. Researchers ran the PCR with 60 Vbeta and 13 Jbeta primers. Sequenced by immunoSEQ multiplex PCR; TCRdb stores in-frame clones only, minus some. The table includes around 210,000 clones, 82% detected once. The germline gives CDR1 SGHVS, CDR2 FNYEAQ. The CDR3 has 16 amino acids. The ends lost 5 bases at V and 4 bases at J; junction bases unmatched: 10. The chain combines TRBV7-6 with TRBJ1-4; 7 nucleotides align to TRBD1. The receptor was isolated from a woman aged 35 to 49 in good health and CMV-seronegative. The source material was PBMCs. This CDR3 is CASSPRTGPNNEKLFF. For the CDR3, the DNA is TGTGCCAGCAGCCCAAGGACAGGCCCAAATAATGAAAAACTGTTTTTT.